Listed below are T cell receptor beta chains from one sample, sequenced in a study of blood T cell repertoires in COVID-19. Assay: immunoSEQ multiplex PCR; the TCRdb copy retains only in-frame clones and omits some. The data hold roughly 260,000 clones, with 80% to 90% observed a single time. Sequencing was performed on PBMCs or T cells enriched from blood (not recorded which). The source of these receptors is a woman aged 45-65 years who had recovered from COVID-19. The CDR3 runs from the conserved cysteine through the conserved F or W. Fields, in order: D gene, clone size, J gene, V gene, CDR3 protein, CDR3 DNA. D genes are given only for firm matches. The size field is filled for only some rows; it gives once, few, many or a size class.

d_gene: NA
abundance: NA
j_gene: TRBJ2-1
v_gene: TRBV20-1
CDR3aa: CSATHYNEQFF
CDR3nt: TGCAGTGCTACCCACTACAATGAGCAGTTCTTC

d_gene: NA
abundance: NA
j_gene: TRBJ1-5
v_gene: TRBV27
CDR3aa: CASSLTAYSNQPQHF
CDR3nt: TGTGCCAGCAGTCTAACAGCTTATAGCAATCAGCCCCAGCATTTT

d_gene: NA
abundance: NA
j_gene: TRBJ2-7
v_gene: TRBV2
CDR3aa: CASSGSPDSEQYF
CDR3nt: TGTGCCAGCAGTGGAAGCCCGGACTCGGAGCAGTACTTC

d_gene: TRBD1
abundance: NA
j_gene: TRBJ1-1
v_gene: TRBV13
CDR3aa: CASIQGTTEAFF
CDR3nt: TGTGCCAGTATACAGGGGACGACTGAAGCTTTCTTT

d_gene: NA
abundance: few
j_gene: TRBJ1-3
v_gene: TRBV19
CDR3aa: CASSGIYISGNTIYF
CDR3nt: TGTGCCAGTAGCGGGATATACATCTCTGGAAACACCATATATTTT

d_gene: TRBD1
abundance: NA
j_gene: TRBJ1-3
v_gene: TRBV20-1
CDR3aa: CSASKGASGNTIYF
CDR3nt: TGCAGCGCGAGTAAGGGGGCTTCGGGAAACACCATATATTTT

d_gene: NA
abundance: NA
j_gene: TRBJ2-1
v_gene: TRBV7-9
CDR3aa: CATTREQYNEQFF
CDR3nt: TGTGCCACTACTAGGGAGCAGTACAATGAGCAGTTCTTC

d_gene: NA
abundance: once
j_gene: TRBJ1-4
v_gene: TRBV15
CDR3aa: CATSRDGGFYEKLFF
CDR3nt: TGTGCCACCAGCAGAGATGGGGGGTTTTATGAAAAACTGTTTTTT

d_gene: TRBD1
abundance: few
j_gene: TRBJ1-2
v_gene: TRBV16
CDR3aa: CASSPIKGARGYTF
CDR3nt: TGTGCCAGCAGCCCCATAAAGGGGGCTCGGGGCTACACCTTC

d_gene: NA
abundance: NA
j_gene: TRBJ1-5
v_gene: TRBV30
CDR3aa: CAWSVDYSNQPQHF
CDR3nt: TGTGCCTGGAGTGTGGACTATAGCAATCAGCCCCAGCATTTT

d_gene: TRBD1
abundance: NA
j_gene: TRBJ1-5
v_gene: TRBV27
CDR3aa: CASSWGQGQPQHF
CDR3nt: TGTGCCAGCAGTTGGGGACAGGGGCAGCCCCAGCATTTT

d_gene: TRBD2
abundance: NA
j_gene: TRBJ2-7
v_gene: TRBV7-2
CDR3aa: CASSGAGGVNEQYF
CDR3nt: TGTGCCAGCTCCGGGGCGGGAGGAGTGAACGAGCAGTACTTC

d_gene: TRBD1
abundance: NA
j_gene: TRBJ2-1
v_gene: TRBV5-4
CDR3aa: CASSSNMDRGLDEQFF
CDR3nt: TGTGCCAGCAGCTCAAATATGGACAGGGGTTTGGATGAGCAGTTCTTC

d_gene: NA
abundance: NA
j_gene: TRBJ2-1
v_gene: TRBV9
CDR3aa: CASSVDFSYNEQFF
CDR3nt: TGTGCCAGCAGCGTAGACTTCTCCTACAATGAGCAGTTCTTC

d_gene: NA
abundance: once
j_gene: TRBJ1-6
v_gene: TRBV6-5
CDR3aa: CASRRGTDNSPLHF
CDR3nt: TGTGCCAGCAGGCGCGGGACCGATAATTCACCCCTCCACTTT

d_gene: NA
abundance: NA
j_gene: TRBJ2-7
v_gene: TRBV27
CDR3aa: CASSSQSYEQYF
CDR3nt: TGTGCCAGCAGTTCGCAGTCTTACGAGCAGTACTTC

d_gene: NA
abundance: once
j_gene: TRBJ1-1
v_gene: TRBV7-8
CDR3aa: CASSNRAGNTEAFF
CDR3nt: TGTGCCAGCAGTAATAGGGCGGGGAACACTGAAGCTTTCTTT

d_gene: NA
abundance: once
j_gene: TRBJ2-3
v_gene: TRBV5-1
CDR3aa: CASSSGASPGLRFEDTQYF
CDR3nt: TGCGCCAGCAGCTCAGGGGCCTCACCGGGACTACGTTTCGAAGATACGCAGTATTTT

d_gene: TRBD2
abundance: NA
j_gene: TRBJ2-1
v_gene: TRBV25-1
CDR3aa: CASSESWTSGRLYNEQFF
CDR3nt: TGTGCCAGCAGTGAATCCTGGACTAGCGGGAGGCTTTACAATGAGCAGTTCTTC

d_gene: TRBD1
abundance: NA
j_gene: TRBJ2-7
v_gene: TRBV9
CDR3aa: CASSVGTGAVSYEQYF
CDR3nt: TGTGCCAGCAGCGTAGGTACAGGGGCCGTATCCTACGAGCAGTACTTC

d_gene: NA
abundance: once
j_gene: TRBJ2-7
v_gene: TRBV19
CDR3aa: CASSIVGPSGEQYF
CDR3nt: TGTGCCAGTAGTATAGTAGGGCCCTCGGGAGAGCAGTACTTC

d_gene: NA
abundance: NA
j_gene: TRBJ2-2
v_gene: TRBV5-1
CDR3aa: CASRLDRNTGELFF
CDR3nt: TGCGCCAGCAGGTTGGACAGGAACACCGGGGAGCTGTTTTTT

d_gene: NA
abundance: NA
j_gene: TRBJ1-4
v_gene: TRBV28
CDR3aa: CASGGLSEKLFF
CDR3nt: TGTGCCAGCGGAGGGTTAAGCGAAAAACTGTTTTTT

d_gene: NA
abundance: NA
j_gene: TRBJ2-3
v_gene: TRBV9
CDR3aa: CASSVGQATDTQYF
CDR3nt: TGTGCCAGCAGCGTAGGACAGGCCACAGATACGCAGTATTTT

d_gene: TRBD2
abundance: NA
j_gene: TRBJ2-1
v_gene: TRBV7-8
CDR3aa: CASSLGLAGVSEQFF
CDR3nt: TGTGCCAGCAGCTTAGGACTAGCGGGAGTTAGTGAGCAGTTCTTC

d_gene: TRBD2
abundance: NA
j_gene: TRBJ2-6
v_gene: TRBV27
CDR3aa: CASRTSGRDSGANVLTF
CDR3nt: TGTGCCAGCAGAACTAGCGGGAGGGACTCTGGGGCCAACGTCCTGACTTTC

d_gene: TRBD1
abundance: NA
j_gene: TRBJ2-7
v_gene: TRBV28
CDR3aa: CASTGQGMAWEQYF
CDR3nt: TGTGCCAGCACCGGACAGGGGATGGCGTGGGAGCAGTACTTC

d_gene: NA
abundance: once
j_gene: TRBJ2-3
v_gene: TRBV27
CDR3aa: CASSLGLGRTDTQYF
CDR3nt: TGTGCCAGCAGTTTAGGGCTGGGGCGAACAGATACGCAGTATTTT

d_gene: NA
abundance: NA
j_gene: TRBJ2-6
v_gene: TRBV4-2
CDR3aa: CASSQDQDFSGANVLTF
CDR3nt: TGTGCCAGCAGCCAAGACCAGGATTTCTCTGGGGCCAACGTCCTGACTTTC

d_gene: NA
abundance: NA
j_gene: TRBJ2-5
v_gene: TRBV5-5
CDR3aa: CASSFSGDSAETQYF
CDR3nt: TGTGCCAGCAGCTTCTCAGGGGATTCGGCTGAGACCCAGTACTTC

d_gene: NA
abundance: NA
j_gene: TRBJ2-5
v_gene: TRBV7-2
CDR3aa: CASSMDWAQETQYF
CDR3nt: TGTGCCAGCAGCATGGACTGGGCCCAAGAGACCCAGTACTTC

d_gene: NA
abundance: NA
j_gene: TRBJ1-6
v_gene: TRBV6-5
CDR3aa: CASSQFGGNSPLHF
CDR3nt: TGTGCCAGCAGCCAATTTGGGGGGAATTCACCCCTCCACTTT

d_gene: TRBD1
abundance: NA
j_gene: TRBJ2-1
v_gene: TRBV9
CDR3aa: CASSGDRVRSYNEQFF
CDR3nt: TGTGCCAGCAGCGGGGACAGGGTGAGATCCTACAATGAGCAGTTCTTC

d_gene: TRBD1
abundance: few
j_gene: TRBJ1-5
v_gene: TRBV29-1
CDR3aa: CSVWDRASNQPQHF
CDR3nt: TGCAGCGTTTGGGACAGGGCTAGCAATCAGCCCCAGCATTTT

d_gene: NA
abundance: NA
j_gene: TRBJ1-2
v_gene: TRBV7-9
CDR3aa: CASTPESNYGYTF
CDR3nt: TGTGCCAGCACCCCCGAGAGTAACTATGGCTACACCTTC

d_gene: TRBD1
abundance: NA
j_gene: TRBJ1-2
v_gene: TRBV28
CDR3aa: CASSRQGGDGYTF
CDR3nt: TGTGCCAGCAGTCGACAGGGGGGCGATGGCTACACCTTC

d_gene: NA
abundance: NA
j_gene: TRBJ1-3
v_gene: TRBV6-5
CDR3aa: CASSSRTDGMADTIYF
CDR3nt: TGTGCCAGCAGTTCACGCACTGACGGGATGGCGGACACCATATATTTT

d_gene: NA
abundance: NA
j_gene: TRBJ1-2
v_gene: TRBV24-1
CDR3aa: CATSDWGGSYTF
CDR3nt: TGTGCCACCAGTGATTGGGGGGGGAGCTACACCTTC

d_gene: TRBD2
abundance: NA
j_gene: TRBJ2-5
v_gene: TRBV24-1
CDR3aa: CATSEGSGRQETQYF
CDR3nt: TGTGCCACCAGTGAGGGTAGCGGGAGACAAGAGACCCAGTACTTC

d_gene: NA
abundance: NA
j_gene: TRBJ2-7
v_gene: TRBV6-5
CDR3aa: CASSLQESSYEQYF
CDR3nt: TGTGCCAGCAGTTTACAGGAGTCCTCCTACGAGCAGTACTTC

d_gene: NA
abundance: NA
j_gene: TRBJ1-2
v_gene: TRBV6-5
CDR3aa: CASRQTNYGYTF
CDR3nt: TGTGCCAGTCGACAAACTAACTATGGCTACACCTTC

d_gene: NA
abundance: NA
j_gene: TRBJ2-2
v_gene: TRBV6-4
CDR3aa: CASSDGYTGELFF
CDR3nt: TGTGCCAGCAGTGACGGCTACACCGGGGAGCTGTTTTTT

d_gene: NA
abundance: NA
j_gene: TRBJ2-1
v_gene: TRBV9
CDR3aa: CASSVGGPLGGEQFF
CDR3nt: TGTGCCAGCAGCGTAGGGGGTCCCCTGGGGGGTGAGCAGTTCTTC

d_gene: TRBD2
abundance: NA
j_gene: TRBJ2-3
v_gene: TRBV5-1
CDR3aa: CASSPGLAFTDTQYF
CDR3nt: TGCGCCAGCAGCCCGGGACTAGCCTTCACAGATACGCAGTATTTT

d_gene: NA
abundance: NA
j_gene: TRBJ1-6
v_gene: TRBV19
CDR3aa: CASSAGTDSPLHF
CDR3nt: TGTGCCAGTAGTGCGGGGACTGATTCACCCCTCCACTTT

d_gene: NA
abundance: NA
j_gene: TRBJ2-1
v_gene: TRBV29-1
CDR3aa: CSALGSGDEQFF
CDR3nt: TGCAGCGCCCTGGGGTCGGGAGATGAGCAGTTCTTC

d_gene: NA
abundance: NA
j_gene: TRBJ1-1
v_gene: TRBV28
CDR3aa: CASSLYRNTEAFF
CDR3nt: TGTGCCAGCAGTTTATATAGGAACACTGAAGCTTTCTTT

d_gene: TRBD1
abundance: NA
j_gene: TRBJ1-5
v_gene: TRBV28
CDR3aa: CASTLGQGSQPQHF
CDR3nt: TGTGCCAGCACCCTCGGACAGGGGTCTCAGCCCCAGCATTTT

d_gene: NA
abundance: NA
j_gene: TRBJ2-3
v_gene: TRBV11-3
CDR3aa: CASSSRLGSDTQYF
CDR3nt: TGTGCCAGCAGCTCCAGACTAGGATCAGATACGCAGTATTTT

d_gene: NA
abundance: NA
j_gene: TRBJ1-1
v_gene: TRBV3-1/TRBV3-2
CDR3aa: CASSQVPGGTEAFF
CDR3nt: TGTGCCAGCAGCCAGGTCCCCGGCGGGACTGAAGCTTTCTTT

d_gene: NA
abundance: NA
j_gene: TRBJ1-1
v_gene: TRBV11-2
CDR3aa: CASSLATLPNTEAFF
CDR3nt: TGTGCCAGCAGCTTAGCTACCCTCCCGAACACTGAAGCTTTCTTT

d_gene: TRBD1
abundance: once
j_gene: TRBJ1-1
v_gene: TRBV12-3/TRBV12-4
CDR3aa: CASSLTGSTEAFF
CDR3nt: TGTGCCAGCAGTTTGACAGGGTCAACTGAAGCTTTCTTT

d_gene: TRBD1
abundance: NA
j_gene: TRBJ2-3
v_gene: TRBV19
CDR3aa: CASSTRDRGSPDTQYF
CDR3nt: TGTGCCAGTAGTACCCGGGACAGGGGAAGCCCAGATACGCAGTATTTT

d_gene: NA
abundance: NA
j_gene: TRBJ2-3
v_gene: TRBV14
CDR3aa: CASSPPGLVSTDTQYF
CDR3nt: TGTGCCAGCAGCCCCCCAGGGTTGGTCAGCACAGATACGCAGTATTTT

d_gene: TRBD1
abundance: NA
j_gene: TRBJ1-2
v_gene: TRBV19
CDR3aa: CASSIEPGQGYYGYTF
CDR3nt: TGTGCCAGTAGTATAGAACCGGGACAGGGGTACTATGGCTACACCTTC

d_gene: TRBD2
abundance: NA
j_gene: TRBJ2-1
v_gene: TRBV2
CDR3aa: CASIGTSGYNEQFF
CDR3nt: TGTGCCAGCATCGGGACTAGCGGTTACAATGAGCAGTTCTTC

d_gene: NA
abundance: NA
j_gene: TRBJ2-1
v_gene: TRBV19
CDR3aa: CASSVGSWYNEQFF
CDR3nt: TGTGCCAGTAGTGTCGGGAGTTGGTACAATGAGCAGTTCTTC

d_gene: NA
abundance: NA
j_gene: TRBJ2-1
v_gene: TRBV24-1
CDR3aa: CATATSSYNEQFF
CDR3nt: TGTGCCACGGCGACTAGCTCCTACAATGAGCAGTTCTTC

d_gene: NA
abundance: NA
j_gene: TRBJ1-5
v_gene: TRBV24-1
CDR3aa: CATSPSGSALNQPQHF
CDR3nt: TGTGCCACCAGCCCTTCAGGGTCCGCCCTTAATCAGCCCCAGCATTTT

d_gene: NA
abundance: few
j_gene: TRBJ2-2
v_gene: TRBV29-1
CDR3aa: CSVVRDTNTGELFF
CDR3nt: TGCAGCGTTGTACGAGATACGAACACCGGGGAGCTGTTTTTT